Listed below are T cell receptor beta chains from one sample, sequenced in a study of blood T cell repertoires in COVID-19. The method was immunoSEQ multiplex PCR; TCRdb's version includes in-frame clones alone and lacks a portion of them. Of 130,000 to 150,000 clones in the sample, approximately 84% were seen once. The sample comprised peripheral blood. The receptors come from a woman older than 75 in a cohort sampled during active or convalescent COVID-19. Each CDR3 is given with its conserved first and last residue. A D gene is named only where the DNA matches it firmly. Not all rows give a size; the values are once, few, many and, for expanded clones, a class.

J | D | length | size | V | DNA | CDR3
TRBJ1-2 | TRBD1 | 12 | once | TRBV10-3 | TGTGCCATCAGTGACCAGGGGGGCGGCTACACCTTC | CAISDQGGGYTF
TRBJ1-2 | NA | 13 | NA | TRBV28 | TGTGCCAGCAGATTCGACCAACAGGATGGCTACACCTTC | CASRFDQQDGYTF
TRBJ2-5 | NA | 13 | NA | TRBV6-5 | TGTGCCAGCAAAACAGACCTGCGGGGCACCCAGTACTTC | CASKTDLRGTQYF
TRBJ1-6 | NA | 17 | NA | TRBV7-4 | TGTGCCAGCAGCTTAGCGGAGAATTCCGGATTGGATTCACCCCTCCACTTT | CASSLAENSGLDSPLHF
TRBJ1-1 | NA | 15 | few | TRBV15 | TGTGCCACCAGCCCCCGTTACGGGTATCGGACTGAAGCTTTCTTT | CATSPRYGYRTEAFF
TRBJ1-6 | NA | 16 | NA | TRBV11-3 | TGTGCCAGCAGCTTAGATAGACAGTTGCGCAATTCACCCCTCCACTTT | CASSLDRQLRNSPLHF
TRBJ2-7 | NA | 13 | NA | TRBV7-3 | TGTGCCAGCAGCCGACTCCCCTCCTGGGAGCAGTACTTC | CASSRLPSWEQYF
TRBJ2-7 | NA | 15 | NA | TRBV14 | TGTGCCAGCAGCCAATTACTGACAGGTAGCCACGAGCAGTACTTC | CASSQLLTGSHEQYF
TRBJ1-4 | TRBD1 | 16 | NA | TRBV5-1 | TGCGCCAGCAGCTTGTACCCAGGGGGCAATAATGAAAAACTGTTTTTT | CASSLYPGGNNEKLFF
TRBJ1-1 | TRBD1 | 15 | NA | TRBV6-5 | TGTGCCAGCAGTCCCTTTCAGGCAGGGGGCACTGAAGCTTTCTTT | CASSPFQAGGTEAFF
TRBJ1-2 | NA | 15 | NA | TRBV5-1 | TGCGCCAGCAGCTTGGACCCGACAGGATCTTATGGCTACACCTTC | CASSLDPTGSYGYTF
TRBJ2-7 | NA | 14 | NA | TRBV2 | TGTGCCAGCACCCCGGAGGAGGGTGGGTACGAGCAGTACTTC | CASTPEEGGYEQYF
TRBJ2-1 | TRBD1 | 15 | NA | TRBV7-8 | TGTGCCAGCAATATGGACAGGGGGCTCTACAATGAGCAGTTCTTC | CASNMDRGLYNEQFF
TRBJ2-5 | NA | 14 | once | TRBV9 | TGTGCCAGCAGCGTATCCAGGTTCGAAGAGACCCAGTACTTC | CASSVSRFEETQYF
TRBJ2-3 | TRBD1 | 15 | NA | TRBV15 | TGTGCCACCAGCTCCTGGACAGGGGGCACAGATACGCAGTATTTT | CATSSWTGGTDTQYF
TRBJ2-1 | TRBD1 | 15 | NA | TRBV30 | TGTGCCTGGAGTGTATCCGGGACAGGGCATATTGAGCAGTTCTTC | CAWSVSGTGHIEQFF
TRBJ1-2 | TRBD1 | 11 | NA | TRBV10-3 | TGTGCCATCAAGGACAGGGAGGGCTACACCTTC | CAIKDREGYTF